Presented here are 27 T cell receptor beta chains from one specimen sequenced in a study of identical twins. Each CDR3 protein gets one entry after TCRdb re-called the 5' RACE reads with MiXCR. The repertoire includes hundreds of thousands of distinct CDR3 sequences, about 7.5% of them detected once, and roughly 5.4% sits in the top ten. The data were also submitted as part of a second study, on yellow fever vaccine responses in identical twins.

Material for sequencing was CD8+ T cells sorted from blood. The receptors here all came from a young woman in good health.

This chain uses TRBV9 with TRBJ2-2; D is unclear. Trimming left V 1 base short and J 0 bases short, with 10 bases between. Germline values: CDR1 SGDLS, CDR2 YYNGEE. The CDR3 has 16 amino acids. This CDR3 is CASSVTANANTGELFF. The CDR3 bases are TGTGCCAGCAGCGTAACAGCGAACGCGAACACCGGGGAGCTGTTTTTT.

This clonotype was picked up many times. This chain joins TRBV6-1 and TRBJ1-5, with D unclear. CDR3 length: 18 amino acids. V was clipped by 2 bases and J by 0 bases, with 17 bases between them. Germline assignment: CDR1 MNHNS and CDR2 SASEGT. The chain's CDR3 is CASSESAFRGYSNQPQHF. CDR3 in DNA: TGTGCCAGCAGTGAAAGTGCCTTCCGGGGTTATAGCAATCAGCCCCAGCATTTT.

This clonotype was detected many times. The chain is built from TRBV2 and TRBJ2-1; 7 positions agree with TRBD2. The CDR3 is 13 residues long. J was trimmed by 0 bases and V by 10 bases; bases with no gene match: 3. Germline V gives CDR1 SNHLY, CDR2 FYNNEI. The CDR3 DNA follows: TGTGCCACTAGGACTAGCTCCTACAATGAGCAGTTCTTC. Its translation: CATRTSSYNEQFF.

This rearrangement joins TRBV7-9 to TRBJ1-5, with no clear D. From germline, CDR1 is SEHNR and CDR2 FQNEAQ (reference sequence). V was cut by 5 bases and J by 9 bases, with 17 bases left in between. This CDR3 has 14 amino acids. The CDR3 DNA reads as TGTGCCAGCAGCCCCCCCGACGGGGTTGGGCCCCAGCATTTT. It translates to CASSPPDGVGPQHF.

V is TRBV3-1 and J is TRBJ2-1, with D tentatively TRBD2 (5 bases). Germline CDR1 LGHDT, CDR2 YNNKEL (reference sequence). The length of the CDR3 is 14 residues. Trimming shortened V by 0 bases and J by 10 bases, and 13 bases separated the two germline ends. CDR3 coding DNA: TGTGCCAGCAGCCAAGAAGGGAGATCGAGGGAGCAGTTCTTC. It is translated as CASSQEGRSREQFF.

This clonotype has just a few counts. This chain links TRBV4-1 with TRBJ2-6; D not certain. V gave up 0 bases and J gave up 12 bases, with 12 bases separating them. The germline V gene encodes CDR1 MGHRA and CDR2 YSYEKL. This CDR3 has 14 amino acids. CDR3 sequence reads: CASSQDSLEAVLTF. In DNA form, the CDR3 reads TGCGCCAGCAGCCAAGACTCCCTTGAGGCCGTCCTGACTTTC.

This clonotype showed up just a few times. The V call is TRBV29-1, the J call TRBJ2-5; TRBD1 aligns across 8 bases. This CDR3 has 14 amino acids. From germline, CDR1 is SQVTM and CDR2 ANQGSEA. The ends lost 7 bases at V and 4 bases at J; junction bases unmatched: 11. The CDR3 nucleotides are TGCAGCGCTACCGACAGGGGCTATGGAGAGACCCAGTACTTC. Residues: CSATDRGYGETQYF.

This clonotype was detected many times. V and J are TRBV24-1 and TRBJ2-1; TRBD2 agrees at 9 bases. The CDR3 runs to 17 residues. Germline CDR1 reads KGHDR; CDR2 reads SFDVKD. J gave up 4 bases and V 3 bases, and 9 bases lay outside the gene matches. CDR3 region: CATSDPRASGKYNEQFF. CDR3 in DNA: TGTGCCACCAGTGATCCCCGGGCTAGCGGGAAATACAATGAGCAGTTCTTC.

The chain couples TRBV28 to TRBJ2-6; D possibly corresponds to TRBD1 (6 bases). V was trimmed by 8 bases and J by 0 bases, leaving 14 bases between them. Germline loops: CDR1 MDHEN, CDR2 SYDVKM. The CDR3 length is 16 residues. The CDR3 coding sequence is TGTGCCAGCTGGCCAGGGGCACTCTCTGGGGCCAACGTCCTGACTTTC. Protein: CASWPGALSGANVLTF.

J is TRBJ2-3 and V is TRBV5-1, with 9 bases matching TRBD2. CDR1 is SGHRS and CDR2 is YFSETQ in the germline V gene. J was trimmed by 4 bases and V by 2 bases; bases with no gene match: 8. The CDR3 extends over 16 amino acids. In DNA, the CDR3 is TGCGCCAGCAGCTTAGGTAGCGGGGGTTTTGCAGATACGCAGTATTTT. It is translated as CASSLGSGGFADTQYF.

This clonotype showed up many times. This chain links TRBV12-3 or TRBV12-4 with TRBJ2-1, with unresolved D. The CDR3 totals 11 residues. Trimming left V 7 bases short and J 8 bases short, with 9 bases between. CDR3 in amino acids: CASIRGDEQFF. The DNA of the CDR3 is TGTGCCAGCATCCGTGGCGATGAGCAGTTCTTC.

This clonotype showed up many times. This chain uses TRBV25-1 with TRBJ2-2; TRBD1 agrees at 7 bases. The CDR3 extends over 15 amino acids. Germline lookup yields CDR1 MGHDK and CDR2 SYGVNS. J lost 4 bases, V lost 3 bases, and 5 bases had no gene match. In DNA form, the CDR3 reads TGTGCCAGCAGTGATTATAGGGGGCCCACCGGGGAGCTGTTTTTT. This codes for CASSDYRGPTGELFF.

The chain links TRBV27 to TRBJ2-7, with a weak D call TRBD1 (6 bases). V was pared by 2 bases and J by 0 bases, with 11 bases between. Germline values: CDR1 MNHEY, CDR2 SMNVEV (reference sequence). The CDR3 has 15 amino acids. CDR3: CASSLQQGSSYEQYF. The CDR3 DNA is TGTGCCAGCAGTTTACAACAGGGTAGCTCCTACGAGCAGTACTTC.

This clonotype is labeled medium-sized (0.01 to 0.1%). The rearrangement joins TRBV2 to TRBJ2-7; the D is unclear. The CDR3 is made up of 13 amino acids. Per germline, CDR1 SNHLY and CDR2 FYNNEI. V lost 7 bases and J lost 0, with 10 bases in between. DNA of the CDR3: TGTGCCAGCACGCAGGCCGACTCCTACGAGCAGTACTTC. This translates into CASTQADSYEQYF.

This clonotype was observed a few times. The chain combines TRBV6-5 with TRBJ1-1, with a possible D match to TRBD1 (6 bases). Trimming pared 2 bases from V and 1 base from J, leaving 11 bases between. The germline CDR1 and CDR2 sequences are MNHEY and SVGAGI. CDR3 length: 15 amino acids. The CDR3 nucleotides are TGTGCCAGCAGTTACGTCTCCAGGGGGAACACTGAAGCTTTCTTT. Protein product: CASSYVSRGNTEAFF.

The gene calls are TRBV2 and TRBJ2-7; weak D call: TRBD2 (7 bases). The V gene lost 4 bases and the J gene lost 3 bases, with 16 bases spanning the gap. This CDR3 spans 15 amino acids. The V gene's germline CDR1 is SNHLY and CDR2 FYNNEI. CDR3 residues: CASSVGGGLSYEQYF. The CDR3 nucleotides read TGTGCCAGCAGTGTTGGGGGGGGGCTAAGCTACGAGCAGTACTTC.

The table lists this clonotype with a few counts. The CDR3 nucleotides read TGTGCCAGCAGCCAAGATGGGCATTTGGGGACTTTCTTT. Its protein product is CASSQDGHLGTFF. The chain is built from TRBV14 and TRBJ1-1; D is ambiguous. CDR1 and CDR2 (germline): SGHDN, FVKESK. The CDR3 is 13 residues long. V lost 0 bases, J lost 12 bases, and 14 bases lay in between. The variable domain in full, completed from reference TRBV14 and TRBJ1-1, reads EAGVTQFPSHSVIEKGQTVTLRCDPISGHDNLYWYRRVMGKEIKFLLHFVKESKQDESGMPNNRFLAERTGGTYSTLKVQPAELEDSGVYFCASSQDGHLGTFFGQGTRLTVV.

This clonotype has a count of ten or more. J is TRBJ2-1 and V is TRBV5-1, with 9 bases lining up with TRBD2. Germline V gene data show CDR1 as SGHRS and CDR2 as YFSETQ. This CDR3 spans 17 amino acids. The junction had 13 bases not matched to a gene; V was cut back by 0 bases and J by 9 bases. In DNA form, the CDR3 reads TGCGCCAGCAGCTTGGCCTTTGGCGGGGGGGCCAGCGTTGAGCAGTTCTTC. Its protein product is CASSLAFGGGASVEQFF.

The V gene is TRBV7-9, the J gene TRBJ1-5; D remains unclear. Germline assignment: CDR1 SEHNR and CDR2 FQNEAQ (reference sequence). V was shortened by 1 base and J by 0 bases, with 10 bases between the two germline ends. The CDR3 runs 16 residues. CDR3: CASSLVLADSNQPQHF. For the CDR3, the DNA is TGTGCCAGCAGCTTAGTGCTCGCGGATAGCAATCAGCCCCAGCATTTT.

This clonotype showed up just a few times. This sequence joins TRBV5-1 and TRBJ2-2, with D perhaps TRBD1 (6 bases). V was pared by 4 bases and J by 2 bases, with 15 bases between. The CDR3 has 16 residues. The germline gives CDR1 SGHRS, CDR2 YFSETQ. This CDR3 reads CASSQDRGQNTGELFF. The CDR3 bases are TGCGCCAGCAGCCAGGACAGAGGGCAAAACACCGGGGAGCTGTTTTTT. Together with reference TRBV5-1 and TRBJ2-2, the CDR3 gives the full variable domain: KAGVTQTPRYLIKTRGQQVTLSCSPISGHRSVSWYQQTPGQGLQFLFEYFSETQRNKGNFPGRFSGRQFSNSRSEMNVSTLELGDSALYLCASSQDRGQNTGELFFGEGSRLTVL.

This chain joins TRBV2 and TRBJ2-7; a weak D match, TRBD2 (6 bases). Per the germline V gene, CDR1 is SNHLY and CDR2 is FYNNEI. V was pared by 2 bases and J by 2 bases, with 10 bases between. The CDR3 contains 14 residues. The CDR3 nucleotides read TGTGCCAGCAGTGAATGGCGGGGCCCCTACGAGCAGTACGTC. This encodes CASSEWRGPYEQYV.

This clonotype was counted at least ten times. The rearrangement uses TRBV27 and TRBJ2-1, with D uncertain. Per germline, CDR1 MNHEY and CDR2 SMNVEV (reference sequence). Trimming pared 4 bases from V and 5 bases from J, leaving 6 bases between. The CDR3 runs to 12 residues. CDR3 DNA: TGTGCCAGCAGTTCTCCCAACAATGAGCAGTTCTTC. Encoded protein: CASSSPNNEQFF.

This clonotype was counted only a few times. The chain recombines TRBV5-1 with TRBJ2-2; D gene ambiguous. Germline-derived CDR1 and CDR2 are SGHRS and YFSETQ. The ends were cut back, 0 bases at V and 0 bases at J, with 9 bases in the middle. This CDR3 comprises 16 residues. CDR3 in DNA: TGCGCCAGCAGCTTGGCCAGCCTGCCGAACACCGGGGAGCTGTTTTTT. Translated, it gives CASSLASLPNTGELFF.

This clonotype was detected a few times. The rearrangement links TRBV20-1 to TRBJ2-5; D tentatively reads TRBD1 or TRBD2 (5 bases each). The CDR3 length is 14 residues. From germline, CDR1 is DFQATT and CDR2 SNEGSKA (reference sequence). V lost 1 base to trimming and J lost 2 bases, with 11 bases between them. The CDR3 region has the DNA TGCAGTGCTAGAGGAGGGACGCGGCAAGAGACCCAGTACTTC. This translates into CSARGGTRQETQYF.

The V and J genes are TRBV10-3 and TRBJ1-2; D unclear. V was cut by 0 bases and J by 1 base, with 18 bases left in between. Germline CDR1 and CDR2: ENHRY and SYGVKD. The CDR3 runs to 18 residues. The CDR3 sequence is CAISESMDVGKNNYGYTF. CDR3 bases: TGTGCCATCAGTGAGTCGATGGATGTGGGGAAGAATAACTATGGCTACACCTTC.

This chain uses TRBV3-1 with TRBJ2-5; tentative D call: TRBD1 (5 bases). Trimming shortened V by 0 bases and J by 3 bases, and 11 bases separated the two germline ends. Germline CDR1 and CDR2: LGHDT and YNNKEL (reference sequence). This CDR3 has 15 amino acids. The CDR3 nucleotides are TGTGCCAGCAGCCAAGAACTGGAAGGGGAAGAGACCCAGTACTTC. It is translated as CASSQELEGEETQYF.

This clonotype was seen more than once but under ten times. The CDR3 coding sequence is TGTGCCAGCAGCCCCGGGCCCCGACAGCATCAAGAGACCCAGTACTTC. Amino acid sequence: CASSPGPRQHQETQYF. This sequence joins TRBV28 and TRBJ2-5; D might be TRBD1 (5 bases). In germline, CDR1 is MDHEN, CDR2 SYDVKM. The CDR3 has 16 amino acids. V lost 6 bases and J 2 bases, leaving 19 bases between the germline ends. The complete variable domain, with remaining parts taken from reference TRBV28 and TRBJ2-5, reads DVKVTQSSRYLVKRTGEKVFLECVQDMDHENMFWYRQDPGLGLRLIYFSYDVKMKEKGDIPEGYSVSREKKERFSLILESASTNQTSMYLCASSPGPRQHQETQYFGPGTRLLVL.